The clone carrying this T cell receptor beta chain was counted only a few times. TCRdb re-called the RT-PCR reads through MiXCR, storing one row per CDR3 protein. The sample carries hundreds of thousands of distinct CDR3 sequences, 12% to 15% recorded once. In germline, CDR1 is GTSNPN, CDR2 SVGIG (reference sequence). There are 13 residues in the CDR3. The V end lost 2 bases, the J end lost 4 bases, and 12 bases lay between the germline ends. This sequence originates from a female donor in good health, serving as a healthy control. Sequences were obtained from memory CD4+ T cells from blood. The rearrangement uses TRBV30 and TRBJ2-7; weak D call: TRBD2 (6 bases). CDR3 loop: CAWSLGSGYEQYF. The CDR3, as DNA: TGTGCCTGGAGTTTGGGTAGCGGTTACGAGCAGTACTTC. Full variable domain (rest looked up from reference TRBV30 and TRBJ2-7): SQTIHQWPATLVQPVGSPLSLECTVEGTSNPNLYWYRQAAGRGLQLLFYSVGIGQISSEVPQNLSASRPQDRQFILSSKKLLLSDSGFYLCAWSLGSGYEQYFGPGTRLTVT.